The 20 T cell receptor beta chains in this list originate from one sample, sequenced in a study of tumor and adjacent non-tumor tissue in lung cancer. No cell sorting was done before RNA was extracted from the tissue. Distant lung tissue was collected more than 3 cm away from the tumor edge. A modified ARM-PCR protocol with three rounds of nested PCR amplified TCRbeta. Each CDR3 protein gets one entry after TCRdb re-called the multiplex PCR reads with MiXCR. The sample has 40,000 to 55,000 distinct CDR3 sequences; just under 75% are singletons. Sequenced: distant non-tumor lung tissue. The receptor source for this set is a woman aged 55-69 years with non-small cell lung cancer.

A remark on this clonotype: Given the absence of the conserved phenylalanine or tryptophan at the CDR3 end, a read error is likely. This chain uses TRBV7-8 with TRBJ2-5; D tentatively fits TRBD1 or TRBD2 (5 bases each). Trimming took off 8 bases at V and 0 bases at J, with 13 bases between the two ends. Looked up from germline, CDR1 is SGHVS and CDR2 is FQNEAQ. The CDR3 has 14 residues. CDR3 loop: CASGVGDHQETQYI. In DNA form, the CDR3 reads TGTGCCAGCGGCGTGGGGGACCACCAAGAGACCCAGTACATC.

Turning to this clonotype: No conserved phenylalanine or tryptophan ends this CDR3, so it is likely a read error. This chain uses TRBV4-3 with TRBJ2-7; D is perhaps TRBD1 (5 bases). Per germline, CDR1 LGHNA and CDR2 YSLEER. This CDR3 has 15 residues. Here the CDR3 reads CASCQDWQGTYEQYI. The CDR3 nucleotides are TGCGCCAGCTGCCAAGATTGGCAGGGAACCTACGAGCAGTACATC.

A single count supports this clonotype. The rearrangement joins TRBV6-1 to TRBJ1-2; maybe TRBD1 (6 bases). The CDR3 extends over 15 amino acids. Per germline, CDR1 MNHNS and CDR2 SASEGT. The CDR3 is CVSSGTGFFNYGYTF. The CDR3 DNA reads as TGTGTCAGTAGTGGAACAGGGTTTTTCAACTATGGCTACACCTTC.

This clonotype occurred a few times. The rearrangement links TRBV28 to TRBJ1-2; TRBD1 agrees at 7 bases. Trimming took 3 bases from V and 4 from J; bases not matched to a gene: 5. The CDR3 runs to 14 residues. Per germline, CDR1 MDHEN and CDR2 SYDVKM. CDR3 in amino acids: CASSFLDRSYGYTF. CDR3 nucleotides: TGTGCCAGCAGTTTTTTGGACAGGTCCTATGGCTACACCTTC.

About this clonotype itself: At one end, the junction sequence differs from germline, possibly due to a read error. V usage is TRBV6-1 and J usage is TRBJ1-6; D might be TRBD1 (6 bases). Germline V gives CDR1 MNHNS, CDR2 SASEGT. The CDR3 is made up of 15 amino acids. The CDR3 loop reads CASSVKGQWSSPLHF. CDR3 DNA sequence: TGCGCCAGCAGTGTGAAAGGACAGTGGTCATCACCCCTCCACTTT.

This clonotype was counted once. The chain has TRBV10-3 and TRBJ2-1; D might be TRBD2 (6 bases). Looked up from germline, CDR1 is ENHRY and CDR2 is SYGVKD. This CDR3 region has 15 residues. V lost 7 bases and J 4 bases, leaving 17 bases between the germline ends. The CDR3 sequence: CAITVDSGKYNEQFF. CDR3 nucleotides: TGTGCCATCACCGTAGATAGCGGCAAGTACAATGAGCAGTTCTTC.

On this clonotype: Given the absence of the conserved phenylalanine or tryptophan at the CDR3 end, a read error is likely. The DNA is left out, because the CDR3 cannot be placed on it with certainty; the CDR3 is given as TCRdb lists it. V gene TRBV4-2 combines with J gene TRBJ2-5. The CDR3 is 16 residues long, ends included. The germline V gene encodes CDR1 LGHNA and CDR2 YNFKEQ. The CDR3: CASSQPDGLERETQYL.

For this clonotype: The junction departs from germline at one end; a sequencing error may be responsible. The chain links TRBV6-1 to TRBJ2-3, with a weak D call TRBD2 (6 bases). In germline, CDR1 is MNHNS, CDR2 SASEGT. This CDR3 region has 14 residues. CDR3 amino acids: CASSVRERTDTHYF. DNA for the CDR3: TGTGCAAGCAGTGTACGGGAGCGCACAGATACGCACTATTTT.

With regard to this clonotype: Relative to the germline gene, one junction end is altered; a read error may explain this. J is TRBJ2-7 and V is TRBV4-3; TRBD1 or TRBD2 may be the D gene (5 bases each). Germline V gene sequence: CDR1 LGHNA, CDR2 YSLEER. The CDR3 contains 19 residues. The CDR3 DNA reads TGTGCCAGCAACCAAGCCGTTACGCCGGGACCGCAGAGCTCCTACGAGCAGTACTTC. Encoded protein: CASNQAVTPGPQSSYEQYF.

On this clonotype: At one boundary the junction diverges from the germline segment, which might be a read error. In DNA, the CDR3 is TGTGCCAACAGTTTATTGGGATCTGGAAACACCACATATTTT. Its translation: CANSLLGSGNTTYF. The chain is built from TRBV6-5 and TRBJ1-3; D unclear. The CDR3 spans 14 residues. Germline CDR1 is MNHEY and CDR2 is SVGAGI.

Of note for this clonotype: Germline and junction disagree at one end, which may indicate a read error. V is TRBV4-1 and J is TRBJ1-1; D uncertain. In germline, CDR1 is MGHRA, CDR2 YSYEKL. This CDR3 has 14 residues. The CDR3 region is CASSQVLGNTEDFF. The CDR3 bases are TGCGCCAGCAGCCAAGTCCTAGGGAACACTGAAGATTTCTTT.

V is TRBV29-1 and J is TRBJ1-2, with 7 positions matching TRBD1. Germline V gives CDR1 SQVTM, CDR2 ANQGSEA. CDR3 length: 17 amino acids. V lost 2 bases, J lost 10 bases, and 22 bases stayed unmatched. The CDR3 DNA follows: TGCAGCGTTGAAAACGTGACGGGACAGCCGTCTCCTTGGGACTACACCTTC. This gives the protein CSVENVTGQPSPWDYTF.

The count of this clonotype is one. Sequence at one end of the junction differs from germline and may be a read error. This chain uses TRBV19 with TRBJ2-3; 8 bases map to TRBD2. CDR1 LNHDA and CDR2 SQIVND come from the germline V gene (reference sequence). CDR3 length: 15 residues. The CDR3 region is CVSRGLDVGADTQYF. CDR3 DNA: TGTGTCAGTAGGGGACTAGATGTTGGCGCAGATACGCAGTATTTT.

With regard to this clonotype: A much larger clonotype is one base distant, so this may be a read error. This rearrangement joins TRBV5-1 to TRBJ2-1; 7 nucleotides agree with TRBD1. This CDR3 is built from 15 residues. In germline, CDR1 is SGHRS, CDR2 YFSETQ. The CDR3 DNA sequence: TGCGCCGGCAGCGACCCCGGGACAGCATCCAATGAGCAGTTCTTC. Amino acids: CAGSDPGTASNEQFF.

Concerning this clonotype: One end of the junction varies from germline; a read error may be responsible. The CDR3 nucleotides are TGTGTCAGCAGCCGTATGTCACAGGGGGGAGTTGAGCAGTTCTTC. Translating it yields CVSSRMSQGGVEQFF. V gene TRBV11-3 combines with J gene TRBJ2-1; 8 bases agree with TRBD1. Germline CDR1 SGHNT, CDR2 YENEEA. The CDR3 sequence is 15 residues long.

Details on this clonotype: Sequence at one end of the junction differs from germline and may be a read error. This chain uses TRBV14 with TRBJ2-7; weak D call: TRBD1 (5 bases). This CDR3 contains 15 residues. Germline-derived CDR1 and CDR2 are SGHDN and FVKESK. The CDR3 DNA is TGTGCCAACAGCCAGGGCCTTAGACGGACCTACGAGCAGTACTTC. It encodes CANSQGLRRTYEQYF.

This clonotype was seen more than once but under ten times. A much larger clone is a single base away; this may be a read error. Here the CDR3 omits its conserved ending phenylalanine or tryptophan, so a read error is the likely source. The gene calls are TRBV5-5 and TRBJ2-7, with TRBD2 identical over 10 bases. With V trimmed by 2 bases and J by 3 bases, 2 bases remained unmatched. The CDR3 contains 14 residues. Germline-derived CDR1 and CDR2 are SGHKS and YYEKEE (reference sequence). CDR3 DNA sequence: TGTGCCAGCAGCTTCCTAGCGGGGGACTACGAGCAGTACCTC. It codes for CASSFLAGDYEQYL.

For this clonotype: The CDR3 does not close with the conserved phenylalanine or tryptophan, likely indicating a read error. The rearrangement joins TRBV11-1 to TRBJ2-1, with D unclear. The germline gives CDR1 SGHAT, CDR2 FQDESV (reference sequence). V gave up 5 bases and J gave up 12 bases, with 20 bases separating them. CDR3 size: 14 residues. The CDR3 sequence is CASSRAGGFDVQFL. CDR3 DNA: TGTGCCAGCAGCCGGGCCGGTGGATTCGATGTGCAGTTCTTA.

V and J are TRBV6-5 and TRBJ2-1; perhaps TRBD1 as D (5 bases). Looked up from germline, CDR1 is MNHEY and CDR2 is SVGAGI. The CDR3 loop spans 16 amino acids. The V end lost 8 bases, the J end lost 2 bases, and 19 bases lay between the germline ends. The CDR3: CASCPPSGAPYNEQFF. The CDR3 DNA is TGTGCCAGCTGTCCGCCGTCTGGGGCCCCCTACAATGAGCAGTTCTTC.

Worth noting for this clonotype: Since no conserved phenylalanine or tryptophan closes the CDR3, a read error is the likely cause. This chain's CDR3 is CASRGRNFYGYTI. In DNA, the CDR3 is TGTGCCAGCAGAGGTCGGAATTTTTATGGCTACACCATC. The chain combines TRBV6-5 with TRBJ1-2; no firm D call. V shed 6 bases and J shed 5 bases, with 13 bases lying between them. CDR1 and CDR2 from the germline V gene are MNHEY and SVGAGI. The length of the CDR3 is 13 residues.